The 23 T cell receptor beta chains below all came from one sample that was sequenced in a study of T cell responses to AZD1222 COVID-19 vaccine. Profiling relied on immunoSEQ multiplex PCR, and the TCRdb table lists in-frame clones only, not all of them. Of over 150,000 clones listed, around nine tenths were seen once; the top ten hold 18%. Sequenced here: peripheral blood, sampled on day 0 of AZD1222 vaccination. These receptors were collected from an adult in good health.

The genes are TRBV11-2 and TRBJ1-1; the D is unclear. The CDR3 consists of 14 residues. Trimming shortened V by 3 bases and J by 1 base, and 9 bases separated the two germline ends. Germline assignment: CDR1 SGHAT and CDR2 FQNNGV. The CDR3 bases are TGTGCCAGCAGCTTCGCAGTGGCGAACACTGAAGCTTTCTTT. Amino acids: CASSFAVANTEAFF. Full variable domain (remainder filled in from reference TRBV11-2 and TRBJ1-1): EAGVAQSPRYKIIEKRQSVAFWCNPISGHATLYWYQQILGQGPKLLIQFQNNGVVDDSQLPKDRFSAERLKGVDSTLKIQPAKLEDSAVYLCASSFAVANTEAFFGQGTRLTVV.

The gene calls are TRBV3-1 (or the pseudogene TRBV3-2) and TRBJ2-3, with D hard to call. The germline V and J ends were trimmed by 3 bases and 5 bases, with 12 bases remaining between them. This CDR3 region has 14 residues. The germline gives CDR1 LGHDT, CDR2 YNNKEL (reference sequence). CDR3 amino acids: CASSHRSKEDTQYF. Written as DNA, the CDR3 is TGTGCCAGCAGCCACCGTAGCAAGGAAGATACGCAGTATTTT.

This clone occurred once. The gene calls are TRBV30 and TRBJ1-2; no clear D gene. V lost 3 bases and J lost 8, with 7 bases in between. This CDR3 comprises 10 residues. Germline-derived CDR1 and CDR2 are GTSNPN and SVGIG (reference sequence). CDR3 nucleotides: TGTGCCTGGAGGTGGGGAGGCTACACCTTC. Residues: CAWRWGGYTF.

The genes are TRBV27 and TRBJ2-7; 9 bases align to TRBD1. This CDR3 contains 12 residues. V lost 9 bases to trimming and J lost 2 bases; unmatched junction nucleotides: 2. Germline V lookup: CDR1 MNHEY, CDR2 SMNVEV (reference sequence). CDR3 amino acids: CASRDRAYEQYF. The CDR3 DNA follows: TGTGCCAGTAGGGACAGGGCCTACGAGCAGTACTTC.

The CDR3 region is CASSGTVGQGPYEQFF. CDR3 coding DNA: TGTGCCAGCAGCGGTACCGTGGGACAGGGCCCCTATGAGCAGTTCTTC. The chain has TRBV7-9 and TRBJ2-1; 9 bases are shared with TRBD1. The CDR3 covers 16 residues. V lost 5 bases to trimming and J lost 8 bases; unmatched junction nucleotides: 13. Looked up from germline, CDR1 is SEHNR and CDR2 is FQNEAQ (reference sequence).

The V call is TRBV7-8, the J call TRBJ1-5; D gene uncertain. CDR1 is SGHVS, CDR2 FQNEAQ, per germline. The CDR3 has 16 amino acids. Trimming removed 1 base from V and 2 bases from J, with 12 bases in between. The CDR3 loop reads CASSLDAGYGNQPQHF. As DNA, the CDR3 is TGTGCCAGCAGCTTAGACGCGGGATACGGCAATCAGCCCCAGCATTTT.

The chain uses TRBV28 and TRBJ1-1; D is unresolved. CDR1 and CDR2 from the germline V gene are MDHEN and SYDVKM. V was clipped by 5 bases and J by 7 bases, with 14 bases between them. This CDR3 spans 13 amino acids. The chain's CDR3 is CASSIGGLREAFF. In DNA, the CDR3 is TGTGCCAGCAGTATAGGCGGTTTGCGTGAAGCTTTCTTT. Based on the CDR3 plus reference TRBV28 and TRBJ1-1, the full variable domain is DVKVTQSSRYLVKRTGEKVFLECVQDMDHENMFWYRQDPGLGLRLIYFSYDVKMKEKGDIPEGYSVSREKKERFSLILESASTNQTSMYLCASSIGGLREAFFGQGTRLTVV.

This sequence joins TRBV5-1 and TRBJ1-3; 7 bases fit TRBD1. The length of the CDR3 is 16 residues. Germline CDR1 and CDR2: SGHRS and YFSETQ. Germline trimming cut 4 bases from V and 0 bases from J; bases unmatched to any gene: 7. CDR3 region: CASSPLNRGSGNTIYF. CDR3 sequence (DNA): TGCGCCAGCAGCCCCTTAAACAGGGGCTCTGGAAACACCATATATTTT.

The chain has TRBV10-3 and TRBJ1-1; D is unresolved. V lost 6 bases and J lost 1, with 6 bases in between. Germline assignment: CDR1 ENHRY and CDR2 SYGVKD. The CDR3 totals 12 residues. The CDR3: CAIRTANTEAFF. In nucleotides, the CDR3 is TGTGCCATCAGGACTGCGAACACTGAAGCTTTCTTT.

The table lists this clone with many counts. The chain couples TRBV5-6 to TRBJ2-3, with D tentatively TRBD2 (5 bases). Germline V gives CDR1 SGHDT, CDR2 YYEEEE. The CDR3 has 13 amino acids. Trimming took off 4 bases at V and 5 bases at J, with 11 bases between the two ends. The CDR3 region is CASSGIARDTQYF. DNA for the CDR3: TGTGCCAGCAGCGGGATAGCGCGAGATACGCAGTATTTT.

The chain combines TRBV2 with TRBJ1-3, with 8 bases lining up with TRBD1. V shed 6 bases and J 2 bases; nucleotides not matched to a gene: 6. This CDR3 has 15 residues. Per germline, CDR1 SNHLY and CDR2 FYNNEI. CDR3 bases: TGTGCCAGCAGCGCAGGGGGCGCACCTGGAAACACCATATATTTT. Translating it yields CASSAGGAPGNTIYF.

The chain combines TRBV25-1 with TRBJ1-3; D is unclear. Germline lookup yields CDR1 MGHDK and CDR2 SYGVNS. CDR3 length: 15 residues. Deletions cut 2 bases from V and 0 bases from J, with 8 bases between. In nucleotides, the CDR3 is TGTGCCAGCAGTGAACCTGGTATCTCTGGAAACACCATATATTTT. The encoded protein is CASSEPGISGNTIYF.

The V gene is TRBV5-4, the J gene TRBJ2-3; TRBD2 aligns across 13 bases. After removal of 4 bases from V and 0 bases from J, the junction contained 8 bases not matched to a gene. CDR3 length equals 18 residues. Looked up from germline, CDR1 is SGHNT and CDR2 is YYREEE (reference sequence). The CDR3 loop is CASSRTSGGLGSTDTQYF. The CDR3, as DNA: TGTGCCAGCAGCCGGACTAGCGGGGGCCTTGGGAGCACAGATACGCAGTATTTT.

This clone was found once. This chain uses TRBV28 with TRBJ1-5; 9 bases map to TRBD1. Losses at the gene ends were 3 bases for V and 9 bases for J; bases not matched to a gene: 0. Germline V gives CDR1 MDHEN, CDR2 SYDVKM. CDR3 length equals 12 residues. CDR3 amino acids: CASSLTGGPQHF. In DNA form, the CDR3 reads TGTGCCAGCAGTTTGACAGGGGGGCCCCAGCATTTT. Variable domain in full (rest from reference TRBV28 and TRBJ1-5): DVKVTQSSRYLVKRTGEKVFLECVQDMDHENMFWYRQDPGLGLRLIYFSYDVKMKEKGDIPEGYSVSREKKERFSLILESASTNQTSMYLCASSLTGGPQHFGDGTRLSIL.

The chain combines TRBV6-5 with TRBJ1-1, with a weak D call TRBD1 (5 bases). The germline CDR1 and CDR2 sequences are MNHEY and SVGAGI. The CDR3 is made up of 13 amino acids. V was cut by 6 bases and J by 0 bases, with 8 bases left in between. CDR3 in amino acids: CASSRQLNTEAFF. In nucleotides, the CDR3 is TGTGCCAGCAGCCGACAGCTGAACACTGAAGCTTTCTTT.

This clone was seen just once. The chain recombines TRBV7-6 with TRBJ2-7; possibly TRBD2 for D (7 bases). Germline CDR1 and CDR2: SGHVS and FNYEAQ. V lost 6 bases and J 6 bases, leaving 15 bases between the germline ends. The CDR3 loop spans 13 amino acids. The CDR3 region is CASSKGGGLEQYF. The CDR3, as DNA: TGTGCCAGCAGTAAAGGGGGGGGCCTCGAGCAGTACTTC.

The rearrangement joins TRBV6-4 to TRBJ1-6, with unresolved D. The germline V and J ends were trimmed by 5 bases and 9 bases, with 17 bases remaining between them. The germline V gene has CDR1 MRHNA and CDR2 SNTAGT. The CDR3 runs 15 residues. The CDR3: CASSPASTSGSPLHF. Here the CDR3 DNA reads TGTGCCAGCAGTCCCGCTTCGACAAGTGGTTCACCCCTCCACTTT.

The chain carries TRBV5-1 and TRBJ2-3, with 7 nucleotides matching TRBD1. The CDR3 extends over 14 amino acids. Germline-derived CDR1 and CDR2 are SGHRS and YFSETQ. Trimming removed 0 bases from V and 4 bases from J; junction bases left unmatched: 2. CDR3 residues: CASSLVTGSDTQYF. As DNA, the CDR3 is TGCGCCAGCAGCTTGGTGACAGGGTCAGATACGCAGTATTTT.

The chain recombines TRBV27 with TRBJ1-3; D may be TRBD1 (5 bases). From germline, CDR1 is MNHEY and CDR2 SMNVEV (reference sequence). This CDR3 region has 13 residues. Trimming removed 11 bases from V and 4 bases from J, with 15 bases in between. This CDR3 is CASRRGGGNTIYF. CDR3 bases: TGTGCCTCCCGGCGGGGGGGAGGAAACACCATATATTTT.

This clone was picked up one time. The chain has TRBV6-5 and TRBJ2-3; weak D call: TRBD2 (6 bases). This CDR3 comprises 14 residues. V dropped 7 bases and J dropped 5 bases, with 16 bases sitting between them. The V gene's germline CDR1 is MNHEY and CDR2 SVGAGI. CDR3 DNA sequence: TGTGCCAGCACCCCTGGGGGGAGGAGAGATACGCAGTATTTT. Amino acid sequence: CASTPGGRRDTQYF.

The chain couples TRBV28 to TRBJ2-5; D is perhaps TRBD2 (6 bases). V was clipped by 1 base and J by 5 bases, with 14 bases between them. Germline loops: CDR1 MDHEN, CDR2 SYDVKM. The CDR3 is 15 residues long. CDR3 sequence reads: CASSLSPSARETQYF. DNA for the CDR3: TGTGCCAGCAGTTTATCACCTAGCGCGAGGGAGACCCAGTACTTC.

V and J are TRBV11-2 and TRBJ1-1; 9 bases line up with TRBD1. Germline CDR1 reads SGHAT; CDR2 reads FQNNGV. This CDR3 has 15 residues. With V trimmed by 0 bases and J by 4 bases, 3 bases remained unmatched. The CDR3 is CASSLETGGFTEAFF. The CDR3 coding sequence is TGTGCCAGCAGCTTAGAGACAGGGGGATTCACTGAAGCTTTCTTT.

The V call is TRBV7-9, the J call TRBJ1-4, with D perhaps TRBD1 (5 bases). CDR3 size: 15 residues. With 1 base removed from V and 4 bases from J, the gap between germline ends came to 10 bases. Germline-derived CDR1 and CDR2 are SEHNR and FQNEAQ (reference sequence). Here the CDR3 reads CASSLEGRGNEKLFF. CDR3 DNA sequence: TGTGCCAGCAGCTTAGAGGGACGGGGTAATGAAAAACTGTTTTTT. The whole variable domain, filled in from reference TRBV7-9 and TRBJ1-4, reads DTGVSQNPRHKITKRGQNVTFRCDPISEHNRLYWYRQTLGQGPEFLTYFQNEAQLEKSRLLSDRFSAERPKGSFSTLEIQRTEQGDSAMYLCASSLEGRGNEKLFFGSGTQLSVL.